The T cell receptor (beta chain) described here comes from a study of regulatory T cells in long-lasting Graves disease. General study points: Thyroid tissue went unstudied; only peripheral blood was examined.

According to the study, TCR beta libraries were built with iRepertoire HTBI primers and CDR3-region Arm-PCR. TCRdb itself ran the multiplex PCR reads through MiXCR, one entry per CDR3 protein. The sample includes roughly 420,000 distinct CDR3 sequences, around 17% of them seen just once. CDR1 is SGHTA, CDR2 FQGTGA, per germline. This CDR3 has 15 residues. V was clipped by 1 base and J by 9 bases; unmatched bases: 6. Concerning this clonotype itself: The antigen remains undetermined.

Time point meaning: newly diagnosed GD, antithyroid drugs for less than 3 months. With RNA extracted from PBMCs as input, the TCR library was made. These data also featured in a second study, about T cells in Graves' hyperthyroidism and ophthalmopathy.

The specimen was peripheral blood mononuclear cells (PBMCs), collected at new diagnosis, from a patient treated with antithyroid drugs. V gene TRBV7-3 combines with J gene TRBJ1-6; TRBD1 aligns across 7 bases. This TCR derives from a woman between 25 and 40 years old with Graves disease. The CDR3 bases are TGTGCCAGCAGCTTAAGAGTACAGGGGACTTCACCCCTCCACTTT. Protein sequence: CASSLRVQGTSPLHF. Drawing the rest from reference TRBV7-3 and TRBJ1-6, the complete variable domain is GAGVSQTPSNKVTEKGKYVELRCDPISGHTALYWYRQSLGQGPEFLIYFQGTGAADDSGLPNDRFFAVRPEGSVSTLKIQRTERGDSAVYLCASSLRVQGTSPLHFGNGTRLTVT.